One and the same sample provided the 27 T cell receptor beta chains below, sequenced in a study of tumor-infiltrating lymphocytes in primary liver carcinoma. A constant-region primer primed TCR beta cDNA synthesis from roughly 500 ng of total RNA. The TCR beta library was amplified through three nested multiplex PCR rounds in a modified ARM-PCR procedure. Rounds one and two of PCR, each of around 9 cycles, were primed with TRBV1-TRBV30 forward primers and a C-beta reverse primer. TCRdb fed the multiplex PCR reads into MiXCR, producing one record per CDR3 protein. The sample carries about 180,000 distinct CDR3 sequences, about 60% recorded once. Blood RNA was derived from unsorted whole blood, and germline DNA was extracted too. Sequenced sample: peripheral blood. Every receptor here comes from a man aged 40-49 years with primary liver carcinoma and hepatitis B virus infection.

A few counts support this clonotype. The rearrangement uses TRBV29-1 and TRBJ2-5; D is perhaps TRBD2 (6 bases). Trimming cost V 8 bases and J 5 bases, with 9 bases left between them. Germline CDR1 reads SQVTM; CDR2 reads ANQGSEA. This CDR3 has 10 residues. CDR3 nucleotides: TGCAGCTTTCGGGAGGAGACCCAGTACTTC. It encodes CSFREETQYF.

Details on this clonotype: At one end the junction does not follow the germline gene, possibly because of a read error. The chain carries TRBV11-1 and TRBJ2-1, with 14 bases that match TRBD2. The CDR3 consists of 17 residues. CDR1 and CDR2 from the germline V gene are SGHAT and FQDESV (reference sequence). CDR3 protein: CASNLGLAGEADNEQFF. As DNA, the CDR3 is TGTGCCAGCAACCTGGGACTAGCGGGAGAAGCTGACAACGAGCAGTTCTTC.

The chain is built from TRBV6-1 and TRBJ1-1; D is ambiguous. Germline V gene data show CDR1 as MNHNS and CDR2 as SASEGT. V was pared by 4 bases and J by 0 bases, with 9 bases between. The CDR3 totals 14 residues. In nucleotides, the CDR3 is TGTGCCAGCAGTGTACTAGGCATGAACACTGAAGCTTTCTTT. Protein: CASSVLGMNTEAFF.

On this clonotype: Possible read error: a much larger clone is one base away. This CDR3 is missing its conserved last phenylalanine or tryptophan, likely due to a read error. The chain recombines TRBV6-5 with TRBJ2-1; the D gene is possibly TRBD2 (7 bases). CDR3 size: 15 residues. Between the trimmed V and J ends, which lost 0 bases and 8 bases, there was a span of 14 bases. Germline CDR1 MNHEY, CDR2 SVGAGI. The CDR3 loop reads CASSYSGGGGDEQFL. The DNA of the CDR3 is TGTGCCAGCAGTTACTCTGGCGGGGGCGGGGATGAGCAGTTCCTC.

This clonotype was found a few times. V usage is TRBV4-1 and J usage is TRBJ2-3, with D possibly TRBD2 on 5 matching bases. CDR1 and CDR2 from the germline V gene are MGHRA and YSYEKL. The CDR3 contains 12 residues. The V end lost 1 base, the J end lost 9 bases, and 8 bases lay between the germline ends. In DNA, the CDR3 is TGCGCCAGCAGCCAAGGCAGCGGAACGCAGTATTTT. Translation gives CASSQGSGTQYF.

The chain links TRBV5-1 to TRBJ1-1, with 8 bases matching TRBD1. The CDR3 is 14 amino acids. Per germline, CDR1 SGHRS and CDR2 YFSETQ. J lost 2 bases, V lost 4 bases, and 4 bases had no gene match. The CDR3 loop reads CASSTGQGNTEAFF. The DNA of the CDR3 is TGCGCCAGCAGCACCGGACAGGGAAACACTGAAGCTTTCTTT.

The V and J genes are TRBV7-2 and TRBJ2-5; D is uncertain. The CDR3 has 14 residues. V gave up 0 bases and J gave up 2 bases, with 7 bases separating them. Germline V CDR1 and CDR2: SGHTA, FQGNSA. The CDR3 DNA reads TGTGCCAGCAGCTTAGCGTTGGGGCAAGAGACCCAGTACTTC. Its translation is CASSLALGQETQYF.

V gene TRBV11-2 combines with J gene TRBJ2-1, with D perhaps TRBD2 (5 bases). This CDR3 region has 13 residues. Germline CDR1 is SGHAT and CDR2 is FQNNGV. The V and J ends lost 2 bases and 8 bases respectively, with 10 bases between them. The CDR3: CASSLFGSDEQFF. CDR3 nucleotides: TGTGCCAGCAGCTTATTCGGTAGCGATGAGCAGTTCTTC.

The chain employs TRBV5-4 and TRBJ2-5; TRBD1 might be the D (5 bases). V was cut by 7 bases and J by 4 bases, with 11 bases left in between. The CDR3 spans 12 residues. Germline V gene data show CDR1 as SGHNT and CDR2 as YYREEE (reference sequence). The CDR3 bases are TGTGCCAGCCAAGGGGTTCGAGAGACCCAGTACTTC. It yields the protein CASQGVRETQYF.

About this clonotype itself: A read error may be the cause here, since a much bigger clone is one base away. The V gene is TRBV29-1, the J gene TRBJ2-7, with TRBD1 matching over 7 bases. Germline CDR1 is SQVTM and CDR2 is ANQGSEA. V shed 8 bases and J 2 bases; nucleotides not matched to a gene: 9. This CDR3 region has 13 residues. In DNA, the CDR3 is TGCAGCTTTTTCGGACAGGCCGCCTACGAGCAGTACTTC. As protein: CSFFGQAAYEQYF.

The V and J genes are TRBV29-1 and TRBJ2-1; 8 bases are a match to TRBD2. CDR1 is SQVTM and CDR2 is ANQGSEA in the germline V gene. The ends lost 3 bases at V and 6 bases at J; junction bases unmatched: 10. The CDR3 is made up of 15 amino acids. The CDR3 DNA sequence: TGCAGCGTTGAGGCTAGCGGGTGTCAGAGCAATGAGCAGTTCTTC. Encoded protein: CSVEASGCQSNEQFF.

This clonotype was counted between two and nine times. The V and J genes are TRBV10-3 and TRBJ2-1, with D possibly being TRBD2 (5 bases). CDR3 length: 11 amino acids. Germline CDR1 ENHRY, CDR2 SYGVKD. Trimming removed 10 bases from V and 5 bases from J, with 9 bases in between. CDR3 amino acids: CATLEDNEQFF. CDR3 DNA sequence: TGTGCCACCCTGGAGGACAATGAGCAGTTCTTC.

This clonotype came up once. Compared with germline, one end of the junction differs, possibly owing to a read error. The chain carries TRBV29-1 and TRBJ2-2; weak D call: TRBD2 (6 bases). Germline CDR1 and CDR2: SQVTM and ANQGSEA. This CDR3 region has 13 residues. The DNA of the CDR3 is TGCAGCGTTGGGAGGGCGTACACCGGGGAGTTGTTTTTT. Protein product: CSVGRAYTGELFF.

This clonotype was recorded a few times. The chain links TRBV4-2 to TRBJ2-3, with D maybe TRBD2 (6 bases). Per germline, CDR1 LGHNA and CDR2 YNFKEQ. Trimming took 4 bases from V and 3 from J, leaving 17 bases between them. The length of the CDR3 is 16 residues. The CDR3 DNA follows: TGTGCCAGCAGCCCCAGGTACTCCGGGGGAACAGATACGCAGTATTTT. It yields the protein CASSPRYSGGTDTQYF.

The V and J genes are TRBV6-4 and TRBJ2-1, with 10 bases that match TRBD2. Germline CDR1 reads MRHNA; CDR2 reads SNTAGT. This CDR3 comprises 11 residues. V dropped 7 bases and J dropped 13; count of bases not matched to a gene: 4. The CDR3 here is CASKAGGRQFF. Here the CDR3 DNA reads TGTGCCAGCAAAGCGGGAGGGAGACAGTTCTTC.

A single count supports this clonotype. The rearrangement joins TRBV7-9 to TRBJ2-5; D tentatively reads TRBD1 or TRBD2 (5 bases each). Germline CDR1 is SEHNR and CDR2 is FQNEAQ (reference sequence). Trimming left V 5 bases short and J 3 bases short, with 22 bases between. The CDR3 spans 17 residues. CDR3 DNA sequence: TGTGCCAGCAGCCCCAAAGGTTCAGGGTCGAGGGAAGAGACCCAGTACTTC. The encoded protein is CASSPKGSGSREETQYF. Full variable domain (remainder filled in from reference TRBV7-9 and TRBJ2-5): DTGVSQNPRHKITKRGQNVTFRCDPISEHNRLYWYRQTLGQGPEFLTYFQNEAQLEKSRLLSDRFSAERPKGSFSTLEIQRTEQGDSAMYLCASSPKGSGSREETQYFGPGTRLLVL.

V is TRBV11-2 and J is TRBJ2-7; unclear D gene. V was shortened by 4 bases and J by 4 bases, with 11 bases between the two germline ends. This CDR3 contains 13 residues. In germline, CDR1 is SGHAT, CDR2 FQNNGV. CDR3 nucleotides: TGTGCCAGCAGCTCCCGCAGTTTGTACGAGCAGTACTTC. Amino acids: CASSSRSLYEQYF.

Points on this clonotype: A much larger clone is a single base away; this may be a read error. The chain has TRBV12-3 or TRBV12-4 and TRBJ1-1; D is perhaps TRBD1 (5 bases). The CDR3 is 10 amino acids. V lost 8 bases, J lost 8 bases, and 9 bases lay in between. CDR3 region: CASREGEAFF. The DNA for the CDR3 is TGTGCCAGCCGCGAGGGGGAAGCTTTCTTT.

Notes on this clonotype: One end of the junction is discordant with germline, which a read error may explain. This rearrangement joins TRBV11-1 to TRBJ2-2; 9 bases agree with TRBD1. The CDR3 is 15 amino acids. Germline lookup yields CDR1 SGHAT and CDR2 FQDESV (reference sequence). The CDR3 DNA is TGTGCCAGCAGCCTTGGACAGGGGTCCACTGGGGAGCTGTTATTT. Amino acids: CASSLGQGSTGELLF. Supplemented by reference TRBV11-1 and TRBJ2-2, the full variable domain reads EAEVAQSPRYKITEKSQAVAFWCDPISGHATLYWYRQILGQGPELLVQFQDESVVDDSQLPKDRFSAERLKGVDSTLKIQPAELGDSAMYLCASSLGQGSTGELLFGEGSRLTVL.

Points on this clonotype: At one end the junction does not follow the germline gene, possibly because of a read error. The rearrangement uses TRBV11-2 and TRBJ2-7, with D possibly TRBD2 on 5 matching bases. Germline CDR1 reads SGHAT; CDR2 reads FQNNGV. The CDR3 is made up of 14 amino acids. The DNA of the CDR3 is TGTGCCAACAGCTTAACCTACGGAGGCTACGAACAGTACTTC. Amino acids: CANSLTYGGYEQYF.

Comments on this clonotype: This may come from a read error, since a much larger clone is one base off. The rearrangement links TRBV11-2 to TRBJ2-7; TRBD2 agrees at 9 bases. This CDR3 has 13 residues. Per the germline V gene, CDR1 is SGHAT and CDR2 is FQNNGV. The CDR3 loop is CASGLVGLAGLYF. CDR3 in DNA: TGTGCCAGCGGCTTAGTAGGCCTAGCGGGGTTGTACTTC.

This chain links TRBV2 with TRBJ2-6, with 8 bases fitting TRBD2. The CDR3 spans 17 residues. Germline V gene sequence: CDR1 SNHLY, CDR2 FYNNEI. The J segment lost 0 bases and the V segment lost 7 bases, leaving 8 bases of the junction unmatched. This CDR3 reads CASTLGLAGSGANVLTF. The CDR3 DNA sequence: TGTGCCAGCACCCTAGGGCTAGCGGGCTCTGGGGCCAACGTCCTGACTTTC.

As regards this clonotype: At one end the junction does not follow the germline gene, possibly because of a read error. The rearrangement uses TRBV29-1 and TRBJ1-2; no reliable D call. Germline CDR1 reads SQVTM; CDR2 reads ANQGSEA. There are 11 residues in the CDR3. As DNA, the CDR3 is TGCAGCGTTGAAGAGGGGTTAGGCTACATCTTC. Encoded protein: CSVEEGLGYIF.

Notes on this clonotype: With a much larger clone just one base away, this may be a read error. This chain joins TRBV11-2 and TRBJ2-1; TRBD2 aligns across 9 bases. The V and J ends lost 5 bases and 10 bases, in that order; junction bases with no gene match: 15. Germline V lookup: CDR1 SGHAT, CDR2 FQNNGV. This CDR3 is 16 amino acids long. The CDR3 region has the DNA TGTGCCAGCAGCCCCTTGAGGGGCGGGAGGGTCTGGGAGCAGTTCTTC. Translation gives CASSPLRGGRVWEQFF.

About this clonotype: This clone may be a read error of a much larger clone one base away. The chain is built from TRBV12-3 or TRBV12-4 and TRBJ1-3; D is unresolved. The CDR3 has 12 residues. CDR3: CANSLDGNTIYF. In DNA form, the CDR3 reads TGTGCCAACAGTTTGGATGGAAACACCATATATTTT.

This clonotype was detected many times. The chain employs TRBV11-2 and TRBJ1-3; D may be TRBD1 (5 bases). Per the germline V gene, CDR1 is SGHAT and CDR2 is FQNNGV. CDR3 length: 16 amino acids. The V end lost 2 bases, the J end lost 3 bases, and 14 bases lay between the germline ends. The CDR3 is CASSLRGSQIGNTIYF. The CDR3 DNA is TGTGCCAGCAGCTTACGGGGCAGTCAAATTGGAAACACCATATATTTT.

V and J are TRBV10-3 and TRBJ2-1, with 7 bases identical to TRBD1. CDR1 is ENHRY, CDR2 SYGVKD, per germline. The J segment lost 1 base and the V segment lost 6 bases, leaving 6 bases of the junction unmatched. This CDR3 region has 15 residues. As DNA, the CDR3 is TGTGCCATCAGCGCCCGGGACAGTTCCTACAATGAGCAGTTCTTC. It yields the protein CAISARDSSYNEQFF.